The 32 T cell receptor beta chains given below trace back to one sample, sequenced in a study of cytomegalovirus exposure and HLA in healthy donors. The protocol was immunoSEQ multiplex PCR, while the TCRdb copy is restricted to in-frame clones and leaves out a portion. This table has fewer than 150,000 clones, 86% appearing once. Material: PBMCs. Receptor source: a man younger than 30 in good health and CMV-seronegative.

The rearrangement links TRBV27 to TRBJ1-1; 8 bases are a match to TRBD1. V lost 5 bases, J lost 2 bases, and 4 bases stayed unmatched. The CDR3 is 14 amino acids. CDR1 and CDR2 (germline): MNHEY, SMNVEV (reference sequence). For the CDR3, the DNA is TGTGCCAGCAGTCGCGGACAGGGAAACACTGAAGCTTTCTTT. This gives the protein CASSRGQGNTEAFF.

Worth noting for this clone: Other DNA variants within this sample encode the same CDR3. The chain employs TRBV14 and TRBJ2-5, with unresolved D. CDR1 and CDR2 from the germline V gene are SGHDN and FVKESK. Trimming cost V 1 base and J 5 bases, with 5 bases left between them. The CDR3 has 12 residues. In DNA, the CDR3 is TGTGCCAGCAGCCAAGTTCGGGAGACCCAGTACTTC. This codes for CASSQVRETQYF.

This rearrangement joins TRBV29-1 to TRBJ2-7, with 7 bases aligning to TRBD1. The junction had 15 bases not matched to a gene; V was cut back by 6 bases and J by 7 bases. The V gene's germline CDR1 is SQVTM and CDR2 ANQGSEA. This CDR3 is 14 amino acids long. CDR3 sequence: CSVLGGQNPLEQYF. CDR3 nucleotide sequence: TGCAGCGTACTTGGGGGACAGAACCCTCTAGAGCAGTACTTC.

The table lists this clone with a count of one. The V and J genes are TRBV19 and TRBJ1-1; 12 nucleotides match TRBD1. The J segment lost 5 bases and the V segment lost 5 bases, leaving 9 bases of the junction unmatched. Germline assignment: CDR1 LNHDA and CDR2 SQIVND (reference sequence). CDR3 length equals 16 residues. The CDR3 DNA follows: TGTGCCAGTAGTCTCCGGGACAGGGGGCTAGGAACTGAAGCTTTCTTT. The encoded protein is CASSLRDRGLGTEAFF.

This clone was counted once. The CDR3 bases are TGCGCCAGCAGCCCTGAGGGCTACGAGCAGTACTTC. Encoded protein: CASSPEGYEQYF. The chain recombines TRBV5-1 with TRBJ2-7; maybe TRBD2 (5 bases). Germline CDR1 is SGHRS and CDR2 is YFSETQ. V was pared by 4 bases and J by 3 bases, with 8 bases between. The CDR3 consists of 12 residues.

This clone came up once. This chain uses TRBV6-6 with TRBJ2-3, with 9 bases identical to TRBD1. With V trimmed by 4 bases and J by 6 bases, 8 bases remained unmatched. This CDR3 spans 15 amino acids. CDR1 and CDR2 (germline): MNHNY, SVGAGI (reference sequence). CDR3 in amino acids: CASSSTGTGSDTQYF. In DNA form, the CDR3 reads TGTGCCAGCAGTTCAACTGGGACAGGGAGCGATACGCAGTATTTT.

This chain joins TRBV30 and TRBJ2-5; maybe TRBD2 (6 bases). The V gene lost 8 bases and the J gene lost 7 bases, with 17 bases spanning the gap. Germline V gene lookup returns CDR1 GTSNPN and CDR2 SVGIG (reference sequence). This CDR3 is 12 amino acids long. CDR3 sequence reads: CAGGPRVGTQYF. DNA of the CDR3: TGTGCCGGAGGGCCCAGGGTCGGGACCCAGTACTTC.

The chain recombines TRBV10-3 with TRBJ2-1, with 11 bases matching TRBD2. The CDR3 is made up of 14 amino acids. The junction had 4 bases not matched to a gene; V was cut back by 8 bases and J by 4 bases. The germline gives CDR1 ENHRY, CDR2 SYGVKD. For the CDR3, the DNA is TGTGCCATCTCCGGGACTAGCGGTTACAATGAGCAGTTCTTC. Protein: CAISGTSGYNEQFF.

This clone was detected a few times. The genes are TRBV7-9 and TRBJ2-1; TRBD1 aligns across 9 bases. V trimming: 3 bases; J trimming: 11 bases; junction bases outside the gene matches: 20. This CDR3 has 18 residues. Germline loops: CDR1 SEHNR, CDR2 FQNEAQ (reference sequence). This chain's CDR3 is CASSFDLFGDRANRKQFF. CDR3 DNA: TGTGCCAGCAGCTTCGATCTTTTTGGGGACAGGGCCAACCGAAAGCAGTTCTTC.

This chain connects TRBV4-2 to TRBJ2-5; 7 bases fit TRBD2. Germline assignment: CDR1 LGHNA and CDR2 YNFKEQ. This CDR3 is 14 amino acids long. V lost 1 base to trimming and J lost 2 bases; unmatched junction nucleotides: 1. The CDR3, as DNA: TGTGCCAGCAGCCAAGGGACTAGTCAAGAGACCCAGTACTTC. It translates to CASSQGTSQETQYF.

The chain recombines TRBV5-4 with TRBJ2-7; the match to TRBD2 covers 10 bases. V lost 0 bases and J lost 4; bases outside the gene matches: 4. CDR1 is SGHNT, CDR2 YYREEE, per germline (reference sequence). The CDR3 spans 15 residues. This chain's CDR3 is CASSLGLAGEYEQYF. CDR3 DNA sequence: TGTGCCAGCAGCTTGGGGCTAGCGGGAGAGTACGAGCAGTACTTC.

CDR3: CASSVSSGVKTQYF. The CDR3 nucleotides read TGTGCCAGCAGCGTCTCTAGCGGGGTAAAGACCCAGTACTTC. V gene TRBV7-9 combines with J gene TRBJ2-5, with 9 bases matching TRBD2. The CDR3 contains 14 residues. CDR1 and CDR2 from the germline V gene are SEHNR and FQNEAQ (reference sequence). The trim removed 5 bases at V and 6 bases at J, leaving 7 bases unmatched. Together with reference TRBV7-9 and TRBJ2-5, the CDR3 gives the full variable domain: DTGVSQNPRHKITKRGQNVTFRCDPISEHNRLYWYRQTLGQGPEFLTYFQNEAQLEKSRLLSDRFSAERPKGSFSTLEIQRTEQGDSAMYLCASSVSSGVKTQYFGPGTRLLVL.

The V and J genes are TRBV21-1 and TRBJ2-7; the D segment call TRBD2 is taken from the table without a DNA check. TRBV21-1 is a listed pseudogene. CDR3 length: 17 residues. This CDR3 is CASSKAQVLAGGYEQYF. The CDR3 DNA sequence: TGTGCCAGCAGCAAAGCCCAGGTTTTAGCGGGAGGCTACGAGCAGTACTTC.

The CDR3 coding sequence is TGTGCCAGCAGTGAAGCAGGGAGCTCCTACGAGCAGTACTTC. Protein: CASSEAGSSYEQYF. This chain links TRBV6-1 with TRBJ2-7, with a possible D match to TRBD2 (5 bases). Germline CDR1 and CDR2: MNHNS and SASEGT. The CDR3 sequence is 14 residues long. The germline V and J ends were trimmed by 0 bases and 0 bases, with 6 bases remaining between them.

The rearrangement uses TRBV5-1 and TRBJ2-7; TRBD1 matches 7 bases. Germline V lookup: CDR1 SGHRS, CDR2 YFSETQ. J gave up 3 bases and V 4 bases, and 13 bases lay outside the gene matches. This CDR3 is built from 16 residues. CDR3: CASSTAPGTASYEQYF. In nucleotides, the CDR3 is TGCGCCAGCAGCACAGCTCCCGGGACAGCGAGCTACGAGCAGTACTTC.

The rearrangement joins TRBV5-1 to TRBJ2-1, with TRBD2 matching 7 bases. V trimming: 1 base; J trimming: 6 bases; junction bases outside the gene matches: 4. CDR1 and CDR2 from the germline V gene are SGHRS and YFSETQ. CDR3 length: 14 residues. CDR3 sequence reads: CASSLLLAGNEQFF. The CDR3 coding sequence is TGCGCCAGCAGCTTGTTATTAGCGGGCAATGAGCAGTTCTTC. The entire variable domain, with the rest obtained from reference TRBV5-1 and TRBJ2-1, is as follows: KAGVTQTPRYLIKTRGQQVTLSCSPISGHRSVSWYQQTPGQGLQFLFEYFSETQRNKGNFPGRFSGRQFSNSRSEMNVSTLELGDSALYLCASSLLLAGNEQFFGPGTRLTVL.

Here the CDR3 reads CASLELPWDREGETQYF. CDR3 in DNA: TGTGCCAGCCTAGAGCTGCCCTGGGACAGGGAGGGAGAGACCCAGTACTTC. The V and J genes are TRBV2 and TRBJ2-5; 9 positions agree with TRBD1. The germline CDR1 and CDR2 sequences are SNHLY and FYNNEI. V lost 8 bases, J lost 4 bases, and 17 bases stayed unmatched. CDR3 length: 17 residues.

This chain uses TRBV18 with TRBJ2-1, with 8 bases lining up with TRBD2. CDR3 length: 18 residues. V shed 3 bases and J 4 bases; nucleotides not matched to a gene: 14. Germline-derived CDR1 and CDR2 are KGHSH and LQKENI. The CDR3 region has the DNA TGTGCCAGCTCACCCATAAACGGACCGGGACTAGGTTACAATGAGCAGTTCTTC. Residues: CASSPINGPGLGYNEQFF.

The chain links TRBV4-1 to TRBJ2-2; 8 bases map to TRBD2. The CDR3 covers 17 residues. CDR1 and CDR2 (germline): MGHRA, YSYEKL. V shed 2 bases, J shed 5 bases, and the junction held 10 bases outside the gene matches. The CDR3 region is CASSQPPSGGRTGELFF. CDR3 coding DNA: TGCGCCAGCAGCCAACCCCCCTCGGGAGGGCGGACCGGGGAGCTGTTTTTT.

In its sample, this clone was seen many times. The V gene is TRBV12-5, the J gene TRBJ1-2; 7 bases are a match to TRBD1. Germline CDR1 LGHNT, CDR2 FRNRAP. CDR3 length: 16 amino acids. V shed 5 bases and J 1 base; nucleotides not matched to a gene: 10. In DNA form, the CDR3 reads TGTGCTAGTGGTAAGACAGGGCAGGCTCGTAACTATGGCTACACCTTC. The encoded protein is CASGKTGQARNYGYTF.

This rearrangement joins TRBV6-1 to TRBJ2-5, with no clear D. The V end lost 2 bases, the J end lost 3 bases, and 7 bases lay between the germline ends. Germline V CDR1 and CDR2: MNHNS, SASEGT. This CDR3 has 13 residues. The CDR3 DNA reads as TGTGCCAGCAGTGAACCCTTTGAAGAGACCCAGTACTTC. Amino acids: CASSEPFEETQYF.

This sequence joins TRBV6-5 and TRBJ1-2; D might be TRBD1 (5 bases). Germline values: CDR1 MNHEY, CDR2 SVGAGI. There are 11 residues in the CDR3. With 4 bases removed from V and 6 bases from J, the gap between germline ends came to 6 bases. The CDR3 region is CASSLGDGYTF. The DNA for the CDR3 is TGTGCCAGCAGTTTAGGGGATGGCTACACCTTC.

CDR3 bases: TGTGCCAGCAGTCTACTAAGAGACAGGGGGGATACGCAGTATTTT. Its protein product is CASSLLRDRGDTQYF. The chain is built from TRBV6-1 and TRBJ2-3, with 9 bases identical to TRBD1. With V trimmed by 5 bases and J by 6 bases, 9 bases remained unmatched. This CDR3 is 15 amino acids long. CDR1 and CDR2 from the germline V gene are MNHNS and SASEGT.

This chain joins TRBV6-5 and TRBJ2-7, with unresolved D. The germline CDR1 and CDR2 sequences are MNHEY and SVGAGI. V dropped 2 bases and J dropped 0 bases, with 14 bases sitting between them. The CDR3 contains 16 residues. For the CDR3, the DNA is TGTGCCAGCAGTTACGCCTCCCGGCCGGGCTCCTACGAGCAGTACTTC. Amino acid sequence: CASSYASRPGSYEQYF.

The rearrangement links TRBV11-2 to TRBJ2-7; 7 positions agree with TRBD1. Looked up from germline, CDR1 is SGHAT and CDR2 is FQNNGV. The CDR3 spans 13 residues. Trimming removed 5 bases from V and 7 bases from J; junction bases left unmatched: 8. CDR3 loop: CASSQSTQGEQYF. In nucleotides, the CDR3 is TGTGCCAGCAGCCAATCAACACAGGGGGAGCAGTACTTC. Combining the CDR3 with reference TRBV11-2 and TRBJ2-7 gives the whole variable domain EAGVAQSPRYKIIEKRQSVAFWCNPISGHATLYWYQQILGQGPKLLIQFQNNGVVDDSQLPKDRFSAERLKGVDSTLKIQPAKLEDSAVYLCASSQSTQGEQYFGPGTRLTVT.

The rearrangement uses TRBV5-1 and TRBJ2-1, with 8 bases that match TRBD2. CDR1 and CDR2 (germline): SGHRS, YFSETQ. This CDR3 has 19 amino acids. V shed 4 bases, J shed 7 bases, and the junction held 22 bases outside the gene matches. The CDR3 loop is CASSRGRRGAFYTGNEQFF. CDR3 DNA sequence: TGCGCCAGCAGCCGGGGCAGGCGGGGGGCCTTTTACACGGGAAATGAGCAGTTCTTC.

This clone has a single count. The J gene is TRBJ2-4, the V gene TRBV5-1; weak D call: TRBD1 (6 bases). The V gene lost 0 bases and the J gene lost 7 bases, with 11 bases spanning the gap. The CDR3 runs to 14 residues. In germline, CDR1 is SGHRS, CDR2 YFSETQ. The CDR3 region is CASSLAGEINIQYF. DNA of the CDR3: TGCGCCAGCAGCTTGGCAGGGGAAATTAACATTCAGTACTTC.

The V gene is TRBV30, the J gene TRBJ2-3; 10 bases are a match to TRBD1. Trimming cost V 5 bases and J 0 bases; bases outside gene matches: 5. This CDR3 contains 15 residues. The germline V gene has CDR1 GTSNPN and CDR2 SVGIG (reference sequence). The CDR3: CAWDGTGASTDTQYF. In DNA, the CDR3 is TGTGCCTGGGATGGGACAGGGGCTAGCACAGATACGCAGTATTTT.

DNA for the CDR3: TGTGCCAGCAGCCATCAGGGCACTGAAGCTTTCTTT. Residues: CASSHQGTEAFF. This chain connects TRBV6-1 to TRBJ1-1; TRBD1 is a possible D gene (5 bases). This CDR3 spans 12 amino acids. Germline CDR1 MNHNS, CDR2 SASEGT. V gave up 6 bases and J gave up 4 bases, with 9 bases separating them.

The chain recombines TRBV2 with TRBJ1-6, with no clear D. The CDR3 is made up of 16 amino acids. Germline loops: CDR1 SNHLY, CDR2 FYNNEI. V was cut by 4 bases and J by 0 bases, with 10 bases left in between. The CDR3 region is CASSGPRSSYNSPLHF. The DNA of the CDR3 is TGTGCCAGCAGTGGACCACGGAGCTCCTATAATTCACCCCTCCACTTT.

Only one count was recorded for this clone. The gene calls are TRBV7-8 and TRBJ1-1; no clear D. Germline V gene data show CDR1 as SGHVS and CDR2 as FQNEAQ. V was trimmed by 5 bases and J by 4 bases, leaving 8 bases between them. The CDR3 loop spans 12 amino acids. The CDR3 DNA reads TGTGCCAGCAGCGCCGAAGCCACTGAAGCTTTCTTT. It encodes CASSAEATEAFF.

J is TRBJ2-7 and V is TRBV5-1; TRBD1 is a possible D gene (6 bases). CDR1 and CDR2 (germline): SGHRS, YFSETQ. This CDR3 spans 14 amino acids. Trimming took 4 bases from V and 5 from J, leaving 16 bases between them. The CDR3 is CASSPDRPPDEQYF. For the CDR3, the DNA is TGCGCCAGCAGCCCGGACAGACCCCCGGACGAGCAGTACTTC.